This TCR beta chain was documented in a study of cytomegalovirus exposure and HLA in healthy donors. Study results and limitations: Published work reported that the classifier diagnosed cytomegalovirus status with high specificity and sensitivity.

The ends were cut back, 6 bases at V and 6 bases at J, with 12 bases in the middle. The CDR3 contains 13 residues. The germline V gene encodes CDR1 KGHSH and CDR2 LQKENI. 13 Jbeta primers and 60 Vbeta primers were used for the PCR. The method was immunoSEQ multiplex PCR; TCRdb's version includes in-frame clones alone and lacks a portion of them. The sample holds 60,000 to 100,000 clones, 78% seen once. This clone appeared a single time. Its target is not known. Sequencing was carried out using PBMCs. The receptor's source is a male donor in good health and CMV-seropositive. J is TRBJ2-1 and V is TRBV18; D not certain. The CDR3 is CASSRTTGNEQFF. CDR3 DNA: TGTGCCAGCTCCCGTACTACTGGCAATGAGCAGTTCTTC.